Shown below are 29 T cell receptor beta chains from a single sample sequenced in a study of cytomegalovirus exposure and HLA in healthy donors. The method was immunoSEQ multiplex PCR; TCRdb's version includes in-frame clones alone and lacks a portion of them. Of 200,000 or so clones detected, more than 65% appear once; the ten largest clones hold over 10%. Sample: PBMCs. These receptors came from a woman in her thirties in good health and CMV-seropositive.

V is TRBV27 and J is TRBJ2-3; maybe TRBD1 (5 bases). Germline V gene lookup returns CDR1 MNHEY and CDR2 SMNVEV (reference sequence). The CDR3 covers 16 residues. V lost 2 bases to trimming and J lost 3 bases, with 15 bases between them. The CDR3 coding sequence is TGTGCCAGCAGTTTAGCCTTGATGGGGCAAACAGATACGCAGTATTTT. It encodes CASSLALMGQTDTQYF.

As DNA, the CDR3 is TGTGCCAGCAGCTTATCTGCTAGCGGGAGTCCAGATACGCAGTATTTT. Its protein product is CASSLSASGSPDTQYF. The chain recombines TRBV7-9 with TRBJ2-3; 10 bases line up with TRBD2. This CDR3 region has 16 residues. V lost 2 bases, J lost 4 bases, and 6 bases stayed unmatched. Germline CDR1 and CDR2: SEHNR and FQNEAQ (reference sequence).

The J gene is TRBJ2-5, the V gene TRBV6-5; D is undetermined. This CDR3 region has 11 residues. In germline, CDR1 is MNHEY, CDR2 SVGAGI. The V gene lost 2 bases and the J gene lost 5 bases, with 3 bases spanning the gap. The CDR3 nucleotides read TGTGCCAGCAGTTACGGCGAGACCCAGTACTTC. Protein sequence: CASSYGETQYF.

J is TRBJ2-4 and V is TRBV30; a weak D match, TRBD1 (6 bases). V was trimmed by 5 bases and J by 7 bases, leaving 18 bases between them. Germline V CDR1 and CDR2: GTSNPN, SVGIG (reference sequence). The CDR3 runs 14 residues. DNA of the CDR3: TGTGCCTGGGGGCTGGACAGCCTTGGGAACATTCAGTACTTC. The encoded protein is CAWGLDSLGNIQYF.

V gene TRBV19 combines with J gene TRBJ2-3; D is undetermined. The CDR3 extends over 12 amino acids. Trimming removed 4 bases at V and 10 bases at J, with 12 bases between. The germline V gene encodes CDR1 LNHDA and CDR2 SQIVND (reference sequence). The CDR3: CASSTYPGAQYF. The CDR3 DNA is TGTGCCAGTAGTACCTACCCAGGCGCGCAGTATTTT.

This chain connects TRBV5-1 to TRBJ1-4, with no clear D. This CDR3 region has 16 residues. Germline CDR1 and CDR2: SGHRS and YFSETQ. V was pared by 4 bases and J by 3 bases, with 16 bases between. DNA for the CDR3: TGCGCCAGCAGCCCCGGGAGTGAGAGGGCTAATGAAAAACTGTTTTTT. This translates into CASSPGSERANEKLFF.

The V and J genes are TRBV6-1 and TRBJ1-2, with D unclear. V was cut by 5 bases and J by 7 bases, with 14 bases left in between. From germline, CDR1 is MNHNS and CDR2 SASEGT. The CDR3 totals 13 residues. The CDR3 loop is CASSFFLLSGYTF. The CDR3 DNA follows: TGTGCCAGCAGTTTTTTTCTACTAAGTGGCTACACCTTC.

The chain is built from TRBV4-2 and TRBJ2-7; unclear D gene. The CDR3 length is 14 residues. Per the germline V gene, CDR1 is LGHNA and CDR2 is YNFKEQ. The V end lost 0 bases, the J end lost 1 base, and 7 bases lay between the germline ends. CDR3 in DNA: TGTGCCAGCAGCCAAGATCCCACATCCTACGAGCAGTACTTC. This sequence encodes CASSQDPTSYEQYF.

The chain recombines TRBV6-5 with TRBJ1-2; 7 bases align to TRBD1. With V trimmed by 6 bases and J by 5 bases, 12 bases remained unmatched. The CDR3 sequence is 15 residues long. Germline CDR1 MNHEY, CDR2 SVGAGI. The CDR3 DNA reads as TGTGCCAGCAGCCGCTCGTGGACAGGAGATTATGGCTACACCTTC. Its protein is CASSRSWTGDYGYTF.

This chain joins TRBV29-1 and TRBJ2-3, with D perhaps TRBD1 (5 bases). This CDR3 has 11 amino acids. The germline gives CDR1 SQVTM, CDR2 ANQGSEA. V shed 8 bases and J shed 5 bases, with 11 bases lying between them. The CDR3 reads CSPRRGDTQYF. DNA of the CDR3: TGCAGCCCTAGAAGGGGAGATACGCAGTATTTT.

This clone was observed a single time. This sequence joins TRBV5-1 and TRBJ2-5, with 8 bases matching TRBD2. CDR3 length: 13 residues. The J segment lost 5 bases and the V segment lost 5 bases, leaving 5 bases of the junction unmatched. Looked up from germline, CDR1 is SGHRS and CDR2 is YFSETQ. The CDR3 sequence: CASRPTGGETQYF. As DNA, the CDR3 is TGCGCCAGCAGACCGACGGGAGGGGAGACCCAGTACTTC.

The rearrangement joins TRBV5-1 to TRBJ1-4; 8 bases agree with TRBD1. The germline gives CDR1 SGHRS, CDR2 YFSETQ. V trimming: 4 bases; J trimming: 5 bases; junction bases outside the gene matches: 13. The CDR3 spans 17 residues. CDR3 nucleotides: TGCGCCAGCAGCCCGACGCCGGGACAGGAAACGAATGAAAAACTGTTTTTT. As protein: CASSPTPGQETNEKLFF.

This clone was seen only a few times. CDR3 in DNA: TGTGCCAGCAGACGAACAGGGGACTCTGGAAACACCATATATTTT. Encoded protein: CASRRTGDSGNTIYF. V usage is TRBV6-5 and J usage is TRBJ1-3, with 7 bases identical to TRBD1. The ends lost 6 bases at V and 0 bases at J; junction bases unmatched: 5. The CDR3 has 15 amino acids. Per germline, CDR1 MNHEY and CDR2 SVGAGI.

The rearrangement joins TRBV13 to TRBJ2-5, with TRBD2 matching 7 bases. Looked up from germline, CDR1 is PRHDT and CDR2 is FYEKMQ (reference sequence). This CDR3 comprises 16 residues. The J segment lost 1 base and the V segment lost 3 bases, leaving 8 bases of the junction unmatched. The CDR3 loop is CASSLQSGKGQETQYF. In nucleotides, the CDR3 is TGTGCCAGCAGCTTGCAAAGCGGGAAGGGCCAAGAGACCCAGTACTTC.

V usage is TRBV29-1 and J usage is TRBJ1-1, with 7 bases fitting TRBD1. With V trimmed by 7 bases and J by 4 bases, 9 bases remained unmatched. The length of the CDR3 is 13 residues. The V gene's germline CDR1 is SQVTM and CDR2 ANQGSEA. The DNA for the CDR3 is TGCAGCGCCCCCCGGACAGGAGGCACTGAAGCTTTCTTT. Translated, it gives CSAPRTGGTEAFF.

The CDR3 DNA sequence: TGTGCCATGCAGGCGGGCTTACCCCAAGAGACCCAGTACTTC. Protein sequence: CAMQAGLPQETQYF. The rearrangement links TRBV5-4 to TRBJ2-5, with D possibly being TRBD2 (5 bases). CDR3 length equals 14 residues. Trimming took 9 bases from V and 1 from J, leaving 16 bases between them. Germline V gene data show CDR1 as SGHNT and CDR2 as YYREEE (reference sequence).

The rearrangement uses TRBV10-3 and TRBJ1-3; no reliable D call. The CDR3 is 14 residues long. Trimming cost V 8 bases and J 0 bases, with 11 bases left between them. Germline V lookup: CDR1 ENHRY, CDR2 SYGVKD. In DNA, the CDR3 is TGTGCCATCGGTGGACTTATCTCTGGAAACACCATATATTTT. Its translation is CAIGGLISGNTIYF.

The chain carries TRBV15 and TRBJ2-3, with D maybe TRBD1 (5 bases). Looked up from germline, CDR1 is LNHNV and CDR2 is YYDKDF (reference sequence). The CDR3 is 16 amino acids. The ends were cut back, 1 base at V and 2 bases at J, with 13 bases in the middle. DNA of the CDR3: TGTGCCACCAGCAGAGTTCAGGGATCCTACACAGATACGCAGTATTTT. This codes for CATSRVQGSYTDTQYF.

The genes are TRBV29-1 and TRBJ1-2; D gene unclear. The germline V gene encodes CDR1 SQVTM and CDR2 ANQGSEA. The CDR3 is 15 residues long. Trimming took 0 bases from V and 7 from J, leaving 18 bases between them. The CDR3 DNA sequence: TGCAGCGTTGAAGATCCCGCATCGTTGCGAAGTGGCTACACCTTC. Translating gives CSVEDPASLRSGYTF.

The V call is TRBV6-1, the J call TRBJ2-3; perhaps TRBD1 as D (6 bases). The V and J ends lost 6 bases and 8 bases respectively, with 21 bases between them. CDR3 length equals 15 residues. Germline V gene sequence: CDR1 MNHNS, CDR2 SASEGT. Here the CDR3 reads CASRNRVPTVGTQYF. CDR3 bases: TGTGCCAGCAGAAACAGGGTCCCTACGGTAGGTACGCAGTATTTT.

The CDR3 here is CASSVNRLNDTF. The CDR3 nucleotides read TGCGCCAGCAGTGTAAACCGCCTAAACGACACCTTC. This chain uses TRBV10-2 with TRBJ1-2; D is undetermined. The V end was cut by 4 bases, the J end by 12 bases, with 15 bases between. The CDR3 loop spans 12 amino acids. The germline gives CDR1 WSHSY, CDR2 SAAADI.

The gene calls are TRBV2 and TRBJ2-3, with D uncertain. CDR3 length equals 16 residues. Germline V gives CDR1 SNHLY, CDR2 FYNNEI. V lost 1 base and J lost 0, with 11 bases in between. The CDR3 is CASSEGAAPSTDTQYF. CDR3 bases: TGTGCCAGCAGTGAAGGGGCAGCCCCTAGCACAGATACGCAGTATTTT.

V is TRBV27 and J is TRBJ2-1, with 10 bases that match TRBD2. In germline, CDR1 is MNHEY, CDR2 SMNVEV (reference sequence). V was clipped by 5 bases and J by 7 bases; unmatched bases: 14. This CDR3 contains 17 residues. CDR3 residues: CASSPPLAGVRRNEQFF. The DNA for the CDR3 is TGTGCCAGCAGTCCCCCCCTAGCGGGAGTACGTAGAAATGAGCAGTTCTTC.

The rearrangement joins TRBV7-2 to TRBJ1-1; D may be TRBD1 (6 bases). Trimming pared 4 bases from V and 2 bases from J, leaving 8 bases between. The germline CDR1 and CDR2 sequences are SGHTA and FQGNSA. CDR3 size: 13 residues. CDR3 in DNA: TGTGCCAGCAGCTCGGGACATAACACTGAAGCTTTCTTT. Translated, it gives CASSSGHNTEAFF.

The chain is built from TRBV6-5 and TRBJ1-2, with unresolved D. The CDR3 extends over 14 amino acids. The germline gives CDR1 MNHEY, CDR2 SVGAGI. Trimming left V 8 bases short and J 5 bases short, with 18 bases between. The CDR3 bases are TGTGCCAGCCGTGACGGGGTCGGTCTATATGGCTACACCTTC. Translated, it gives CASRDGVGLYGYTF.

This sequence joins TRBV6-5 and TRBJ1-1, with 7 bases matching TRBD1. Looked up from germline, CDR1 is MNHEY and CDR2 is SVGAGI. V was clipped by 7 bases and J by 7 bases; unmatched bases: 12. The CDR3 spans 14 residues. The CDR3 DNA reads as TGTGCCAGCACACAAACAGGGGTAGCTGGTGAAGCTTTCTTT. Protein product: CASTQTGVAGEAFF.

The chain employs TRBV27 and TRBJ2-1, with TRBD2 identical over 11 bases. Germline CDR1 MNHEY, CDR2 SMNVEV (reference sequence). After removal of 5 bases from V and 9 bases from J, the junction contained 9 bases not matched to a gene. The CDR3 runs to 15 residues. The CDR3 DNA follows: TGTGCCAGCAGTAAACTAGCGGGAGACCCAGGTGAGCAGTTCTTC. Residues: CASSKLAGDPGEQFF.

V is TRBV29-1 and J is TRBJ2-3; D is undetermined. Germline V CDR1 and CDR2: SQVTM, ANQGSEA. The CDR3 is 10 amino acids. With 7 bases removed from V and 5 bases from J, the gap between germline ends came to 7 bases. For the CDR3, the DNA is TGCAGCGCCCAGGTAGATACGCAGTATTTT. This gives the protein CSAQVDTQYF.

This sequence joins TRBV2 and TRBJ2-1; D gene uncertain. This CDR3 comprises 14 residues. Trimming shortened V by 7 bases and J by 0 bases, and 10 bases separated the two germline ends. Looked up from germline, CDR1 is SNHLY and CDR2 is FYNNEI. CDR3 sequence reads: CASMNEFSYNEQFF. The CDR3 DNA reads TGTGCCAGCATGAACGAGTTCTCCTACAATGAGCAGTTCTTC.